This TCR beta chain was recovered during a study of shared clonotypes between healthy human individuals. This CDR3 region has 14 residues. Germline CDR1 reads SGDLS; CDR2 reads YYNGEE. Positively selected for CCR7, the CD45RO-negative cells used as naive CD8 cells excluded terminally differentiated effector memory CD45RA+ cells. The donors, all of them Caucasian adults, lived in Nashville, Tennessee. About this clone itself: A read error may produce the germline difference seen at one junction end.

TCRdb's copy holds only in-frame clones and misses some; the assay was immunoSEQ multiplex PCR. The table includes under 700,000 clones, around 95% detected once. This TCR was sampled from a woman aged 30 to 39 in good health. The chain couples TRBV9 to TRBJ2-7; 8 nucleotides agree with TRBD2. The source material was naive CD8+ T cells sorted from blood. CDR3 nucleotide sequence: TGTGCCAGTAGCGGGGAAGCCTCTCATTACGAGCAGTACTTC. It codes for CASSGEASHYEQYF.